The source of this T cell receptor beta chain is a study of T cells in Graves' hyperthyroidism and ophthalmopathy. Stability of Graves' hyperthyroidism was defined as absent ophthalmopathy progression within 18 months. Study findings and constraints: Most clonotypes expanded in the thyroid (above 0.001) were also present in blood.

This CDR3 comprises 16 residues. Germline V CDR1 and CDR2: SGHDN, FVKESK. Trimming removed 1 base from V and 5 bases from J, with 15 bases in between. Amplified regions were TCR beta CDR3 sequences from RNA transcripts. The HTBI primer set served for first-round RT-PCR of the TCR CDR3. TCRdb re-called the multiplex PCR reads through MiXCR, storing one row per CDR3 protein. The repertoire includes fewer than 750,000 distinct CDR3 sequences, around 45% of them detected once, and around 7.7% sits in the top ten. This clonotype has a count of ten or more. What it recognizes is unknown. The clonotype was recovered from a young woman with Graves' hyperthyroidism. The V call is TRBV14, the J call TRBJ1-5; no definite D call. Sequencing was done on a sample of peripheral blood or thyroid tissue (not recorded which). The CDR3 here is CASSQVLPPRDQPQHF. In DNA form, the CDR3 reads TGTGCCAGCAGCCAAGTCCTTCCTCCGCGGGATCAGCCCCAGCATTTT.